This T cell receptor beta chain was recovered during a study of T cells after yellow fever vaccination. TCRdb processed the 5' RACE reads anew with MiXCR; each CDR3 protein has one entry. Altogether about 510,000 distinct CDR3 sequences are present, 20% to 25% being singletons, with the ten largest covering about 16%. This clonotype was counted at least ten times. This CDR3 comprises 15 residues. Trimming took off 1 base at V and 5 bases at J, with 17 bases between the two ends. Germline V CDR1 and CDR2: DFQATT, SNEGSKA (reference sequence). Sequenced material: PBMCs, taken about 20 days after the first yellow fever vaccination. The receptor's source is a man between 18 and 29 years old who received the YFV17D yellow fever vaccine. The chain recombines TRBV20-1 with TRBJ2-5; D not certain. As DNA, the CDR3 is TGCAGTGCTAGAGGCCAAGGTGCTGGCCGTGAGACCCAGTACTTC. Protein sequence: CSARGQGAGRETQYF.